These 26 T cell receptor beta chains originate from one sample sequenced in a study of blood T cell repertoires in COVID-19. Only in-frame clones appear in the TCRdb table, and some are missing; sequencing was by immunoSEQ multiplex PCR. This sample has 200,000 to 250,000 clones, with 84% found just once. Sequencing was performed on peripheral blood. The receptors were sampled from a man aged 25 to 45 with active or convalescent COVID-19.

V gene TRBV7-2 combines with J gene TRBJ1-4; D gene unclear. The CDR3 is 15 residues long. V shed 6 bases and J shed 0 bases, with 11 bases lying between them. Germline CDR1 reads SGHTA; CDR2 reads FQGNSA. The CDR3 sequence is CASRYTAATNEKLFF. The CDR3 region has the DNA TGTGCCAGCAGGTATACAGCAGCAACTAATGAAAAACTGTTTTTT.

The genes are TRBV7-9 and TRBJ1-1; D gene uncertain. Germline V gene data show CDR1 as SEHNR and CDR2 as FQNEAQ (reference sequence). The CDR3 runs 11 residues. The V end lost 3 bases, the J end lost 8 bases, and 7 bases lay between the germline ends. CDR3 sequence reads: CASSFEAEAFF. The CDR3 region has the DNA TGTGCCAGCAGCTTTGAGGCCGAAGCTTTCTTT.

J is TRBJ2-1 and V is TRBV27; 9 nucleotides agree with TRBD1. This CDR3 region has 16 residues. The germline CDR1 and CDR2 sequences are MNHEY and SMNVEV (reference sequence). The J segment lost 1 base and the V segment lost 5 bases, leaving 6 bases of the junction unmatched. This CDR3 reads CASSITGTGSYNEQFF. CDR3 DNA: TGTGCCAGCAGTATAACCGGGACAGGGTCCTACAATGAGCAGTTCTTC.

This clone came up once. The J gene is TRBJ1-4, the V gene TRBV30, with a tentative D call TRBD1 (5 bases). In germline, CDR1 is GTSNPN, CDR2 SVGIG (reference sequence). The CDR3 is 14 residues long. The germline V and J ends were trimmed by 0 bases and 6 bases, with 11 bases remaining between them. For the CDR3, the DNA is TGTGCCTGGAGTGTAGGCGGGGGGGATGAAAAACTGTTTTTT. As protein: CAWSVGGGDEKLFF.

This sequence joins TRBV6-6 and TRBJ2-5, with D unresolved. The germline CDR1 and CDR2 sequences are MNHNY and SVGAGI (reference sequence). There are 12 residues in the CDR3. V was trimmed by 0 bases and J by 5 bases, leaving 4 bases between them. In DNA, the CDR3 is TGTGCCAGCAGTTACTCGACTGAGACCCAGTACTTC. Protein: CASSYSTETQYF.

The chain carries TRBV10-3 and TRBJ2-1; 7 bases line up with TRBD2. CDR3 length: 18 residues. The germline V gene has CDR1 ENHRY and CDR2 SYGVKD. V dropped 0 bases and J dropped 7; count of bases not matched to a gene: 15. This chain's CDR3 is CAISESTRGSGAINEQFF. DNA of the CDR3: TGTGCCATCAGTGAGTCGACTCGAGGGAGCGGGGCGATTAATGAGCAGTTCTTC.

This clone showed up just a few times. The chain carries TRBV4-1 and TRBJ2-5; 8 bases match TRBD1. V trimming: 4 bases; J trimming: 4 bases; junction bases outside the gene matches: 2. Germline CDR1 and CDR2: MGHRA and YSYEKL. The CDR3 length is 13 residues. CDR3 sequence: CASSLTGGETQYF. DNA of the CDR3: TGCGCCAGCAGCCTTACAGGGGGAGAGACCCAGTACTTC.

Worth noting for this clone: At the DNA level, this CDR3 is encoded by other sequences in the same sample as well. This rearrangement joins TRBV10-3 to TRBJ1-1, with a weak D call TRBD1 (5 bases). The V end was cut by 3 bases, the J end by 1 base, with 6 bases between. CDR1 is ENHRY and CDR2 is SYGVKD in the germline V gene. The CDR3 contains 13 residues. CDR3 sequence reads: CAISDRENTEAFF. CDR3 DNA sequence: TGTGCCATCAGTGACAGGGAGAACACTGAAGCTTTCTTT.

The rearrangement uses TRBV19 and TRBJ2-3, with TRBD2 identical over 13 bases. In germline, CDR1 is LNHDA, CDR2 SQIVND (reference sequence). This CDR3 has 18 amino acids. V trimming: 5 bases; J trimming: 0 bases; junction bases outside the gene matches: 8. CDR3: CASSDPGLAGSSTDTQYF. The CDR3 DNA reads TGTGCCAGTAGTGATCCGGGACTAGCGGGATCAAGCACAGATACGCAGTATTTT.

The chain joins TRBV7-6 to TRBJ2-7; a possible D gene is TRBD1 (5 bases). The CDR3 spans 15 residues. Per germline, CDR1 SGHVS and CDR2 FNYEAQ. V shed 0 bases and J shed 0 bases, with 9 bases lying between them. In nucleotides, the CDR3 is TGTGCCAGCAGCTTAGCCACAGGTAACTCCTACGAGCAGTACTTC. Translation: CASSLATGNSYEQYF.

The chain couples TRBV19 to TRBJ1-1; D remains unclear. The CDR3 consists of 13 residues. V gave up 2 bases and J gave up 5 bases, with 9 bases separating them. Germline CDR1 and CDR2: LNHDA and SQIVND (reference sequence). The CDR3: CASSIPGDTEAFF. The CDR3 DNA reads TGTGCCAGTAGTATACCCGGGGATACTGAAGCTTTCTTT.

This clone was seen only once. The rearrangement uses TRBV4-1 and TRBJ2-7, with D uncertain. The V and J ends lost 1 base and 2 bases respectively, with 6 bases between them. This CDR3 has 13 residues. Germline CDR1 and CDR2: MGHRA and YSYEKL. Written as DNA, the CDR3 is TGCGCCAGCAGCCAAGGACAAGCCTACGAGCAGTACTTC. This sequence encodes CASSQGQAYEQYF.

The CDR3: CASSPMTGGINQPQHF. CDR3 coding DNA: TGTGCCAGCAGCCCGATGACAGGGGGCATAAATCAGCCCCAGCATTTT. This chain joins TRBV5-6 and TRBJ1-5; 10 bases match TRBD1. With V trimmed by 4 bases and J by 4 bases, 8 bases remained unmatched. Germline-derived CDR1 and CDR2 are SGHDT and YYEEEE. The CDR3 length is 16 residues.

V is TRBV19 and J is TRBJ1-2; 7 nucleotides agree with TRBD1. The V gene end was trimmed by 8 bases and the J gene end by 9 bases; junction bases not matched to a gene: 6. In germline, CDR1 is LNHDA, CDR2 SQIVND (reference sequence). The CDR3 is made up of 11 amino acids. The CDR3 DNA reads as TGTGCCAGTCGTCACAGGGGAAGCTACACCTTC. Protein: CASRHRGSYTF.

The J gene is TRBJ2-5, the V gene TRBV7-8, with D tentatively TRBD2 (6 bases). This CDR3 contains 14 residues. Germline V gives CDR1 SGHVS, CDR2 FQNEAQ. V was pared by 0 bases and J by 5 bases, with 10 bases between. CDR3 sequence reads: CASSLARGRETQYF. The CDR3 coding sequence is TGTGCCAGCAGCTTAGCGCGGGGCCGGGAGACCCAGTACTTC.

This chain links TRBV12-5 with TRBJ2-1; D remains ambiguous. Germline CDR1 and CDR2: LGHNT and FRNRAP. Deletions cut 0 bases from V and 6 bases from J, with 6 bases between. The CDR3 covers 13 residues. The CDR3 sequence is CASGLVPGNEQFF. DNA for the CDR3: TGTGCTAGTGGTTTGGTACCGGGCAATGAGCAGTTCTTC.

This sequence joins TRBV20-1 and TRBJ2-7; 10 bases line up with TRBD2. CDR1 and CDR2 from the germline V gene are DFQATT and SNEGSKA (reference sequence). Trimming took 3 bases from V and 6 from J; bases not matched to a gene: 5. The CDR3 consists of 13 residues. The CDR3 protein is CSASPSGSSEQYF. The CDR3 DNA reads TGCAGTGCTAGTCCTAGCGGGAGTAGCGAGCAGTACTTC.

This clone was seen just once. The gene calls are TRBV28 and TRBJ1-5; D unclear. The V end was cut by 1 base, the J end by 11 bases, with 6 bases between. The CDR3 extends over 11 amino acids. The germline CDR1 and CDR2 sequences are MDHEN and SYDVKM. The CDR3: CASSLSVAQHF. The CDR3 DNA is TGTGCCAGCAGTTTATCGGTGGCCCAGCATTTT.

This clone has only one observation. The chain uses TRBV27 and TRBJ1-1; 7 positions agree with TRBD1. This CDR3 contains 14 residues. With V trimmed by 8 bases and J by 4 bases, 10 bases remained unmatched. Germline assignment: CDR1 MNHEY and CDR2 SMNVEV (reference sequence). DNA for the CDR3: TGTGCCAGCGGAATACAGGGGAGCCTCACTGAAGCTTTCTTT. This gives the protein CASGIQGSLTEAFF.

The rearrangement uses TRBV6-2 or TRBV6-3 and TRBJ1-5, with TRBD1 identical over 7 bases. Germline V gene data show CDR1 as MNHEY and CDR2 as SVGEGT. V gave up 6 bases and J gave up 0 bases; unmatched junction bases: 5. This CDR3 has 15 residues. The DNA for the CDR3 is TGTGCCAGCAGCCGACGACAGGGTAGCAATCAGCCCCAGCATTTT. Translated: CASSRRQGSNQPQHF.

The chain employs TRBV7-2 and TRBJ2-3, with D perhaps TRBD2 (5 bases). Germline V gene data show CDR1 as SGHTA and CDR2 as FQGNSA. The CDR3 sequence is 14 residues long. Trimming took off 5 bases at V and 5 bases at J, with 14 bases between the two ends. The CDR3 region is CASSRLGVRDTQYF. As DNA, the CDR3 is TGTGCCAGCAGCCGCCTCGGGGTCAGAGATACGCAGTATTTT.

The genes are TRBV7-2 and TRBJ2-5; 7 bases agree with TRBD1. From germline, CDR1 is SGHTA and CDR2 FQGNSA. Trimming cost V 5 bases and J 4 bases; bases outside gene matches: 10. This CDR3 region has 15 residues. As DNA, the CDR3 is TGTGCCAGCAGCACTAGGGGGCGGATGATAGAGACCCAGTACTTC. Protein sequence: CASSTRGRMIETQYF.

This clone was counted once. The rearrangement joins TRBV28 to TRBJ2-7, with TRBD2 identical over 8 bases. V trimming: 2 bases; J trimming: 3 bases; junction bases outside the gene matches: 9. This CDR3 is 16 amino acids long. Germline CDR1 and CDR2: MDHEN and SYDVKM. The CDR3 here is CASSLERRGANYEQYF. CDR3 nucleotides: TGTGCCAGCAGTTTAGAGAGGCGGGGGGCAAACTACGAGCAGTACTTC. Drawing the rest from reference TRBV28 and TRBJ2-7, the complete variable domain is DVKVTQSSRYLVKRTGEKVFLECVQDMDHENMFWYRQDPGLGLRLIYFSYDVKMKEKGDIPEGYSVSREKKERFSLILESASTNQTSMYLCASSLERRGANYEQYFGPGTRLTVT.

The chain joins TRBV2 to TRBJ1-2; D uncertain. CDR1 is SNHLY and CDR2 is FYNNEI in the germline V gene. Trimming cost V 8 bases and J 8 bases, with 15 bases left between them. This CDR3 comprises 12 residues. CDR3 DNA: TGTGCCAGCTTCCCAACCTGGCGGGGCTACACCTTC. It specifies CASFPTWRGYTF.

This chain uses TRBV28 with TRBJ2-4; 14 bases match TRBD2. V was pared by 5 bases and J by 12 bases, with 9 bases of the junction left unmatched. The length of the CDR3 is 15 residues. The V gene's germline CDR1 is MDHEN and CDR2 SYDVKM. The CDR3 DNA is TGTGCCAGCAGTCCCGTGACTAGCGGGAGGGGGGGTCAGTACTTC. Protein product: CASSPVTSGRGGQYF.

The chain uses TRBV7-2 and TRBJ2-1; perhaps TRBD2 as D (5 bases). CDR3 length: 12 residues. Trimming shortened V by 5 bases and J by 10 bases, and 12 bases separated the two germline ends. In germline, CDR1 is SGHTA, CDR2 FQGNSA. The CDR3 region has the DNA TGTGCCAGCAGCCGATTCTCGGGGGAGCAGTTCTTC. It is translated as CASSRFSGEQFF.